Listed below are T cell receptor beta chains from one sample, sequenced in a study of shared clonotypes between healthy human individuals. Profiled with immunoSEQ multiplex PCR; TCRdb holds only in-frame clones, not every one. The sample carries about 2.1 million clones, 85% to 95% recorded once. The sequencing sample was made of naive CD8+ T cells from PBMCs. These receptors all come from a man younger than 30 in good health. Some clones in this sample may be carry-over from other donors' samples. Both conserved end residues are part of each CDR3. The D gene is left open where the match is weak. Size tells how often a clone was seen (once, few, many) or the class of an expanded clone, and some rows leave it out.

D gene	V gene	clone size	J gene	CDR3 protein	CDR3 DNA
TRBD1	TRBV28	NA	TRBJ2-4	CASSGGTGHHIQYF	TGTGCCAGCAGTGGGGGGACAGGGCATCACATTCAGTACTTC
TRBD2	TRBV9	NA	TRBJ2-7	CASSVGPGLASYEQYF	TGTGCCAGCAGCGTAGGTCCGGGACTAGCCTCCTACGAGCAGTACTTC
NA	TRBV4-3	NA	TRBJ2-2	CASSRHSRGGSAGELFF	TGCGCCAGCAGCCGCCACTCGAGGGGGGGGTCGGCCGGGGAGCTGTTTTTT
NA	TRBV19	NA	TRBJ2-1	CASSMQPVRNEQFF	TGTGCCAGTAGTATGCAGCCGGTCCGCAATGAGCAGTTCTTC
NA	TRBV19	NA	TRBJ1-4	CASSPRTASEKLFF	TGTGCCAGTAGTCCACGGACAGCTTCCGAAAAACTGTTTTTT
NA	TRBV28	NA	TRBJ2-7	CASSWRHEQYF	TGTGCCAGCAGCTGGCGGCACGAGCAGTACTTC
TRBD1	TRBV6-5	NA	TRBJ1-1	CASSYYRGNTEAFF	TGTGCCAGCAGTTACTACAGGGGGAACACTGAAGCTTTCTTT
NA	TRBV7-9	few	TRBJ1-5	CASSSLSGGNQPQHF	TGTGCCAGCAGCTCACTCTCAGGGGGCAATCAGCCCCAGCATTTT
NA	TRBV27	NA	TRBJ2-1	CASRTQRRADNEQFF	TGTGCCAGCAGGACTCAACGGCGGGCCGACAATGAGCAGTTCTTC
NA	TRBV29-1	NA	TRBJ2-6	CSVGGAGANVLTF	TGCAGCGTTGGAGGGGCTGGGGCCAACGTCCTGACTTTC
NA	TRBV5-6	NA	TRBJ1-1	CASSAGTANTEAFF	TGTGCCAGCAGTGCCGGGACGGCGAACACTGAAGCTTTCTTT
NA	TRBV19	NA	TRBJ1-1	CASTSPALYTEAFF	TGTGCCAGTACCTCCCCGGCACTATACACTGAAGCTTTCTTT
NA	TRBV27	NA	TRBJ2-3	CASSSKSSGTTQYF	TGTGCCAGCAGTTCAAAATCTTCGGGGACCACGCAGTATTTT
TRBD1	TRBV29-1	few	TRBJ1-1	CSVATGDTEAFF	TGCAGCGTGGCCACAGGGGACACTGAAGCTTTCTTT
NA	TRBV5-6	NA	TRBJ2-5	CASSLEQGETQYF	TGTGCCAGCAGCTTGGAGCAGGGGGAGACCCAGTACTTC
NA	TRBV7-9	NA	TRBJ2-1	CASSPWTTSSYNEQFF	TGTGCCAGCAGCCCCTGGACTACCAGCTCCTACAATGAGCAGTTCTTC
NA	TRBV14	NA	TRBJ2-7	CASSQDNALEQYF	TGCGCCAGCAGCCAAGATAACGCGCTGGAGCAGTACTTC
NA	TRBV18	NA	TRBJ2-3	CASSPALSTDTQYF	TGTGCCAGCTCACCAGCCTTAAGCACAGATACGCAGTATTTT
NA	TRBV6-5	NA	TRBJ1-5	CASSTRVGQPQHF	TGTGCCAGCAGTACCAGGGTGGGTCAGCCCCAGCATTTT
NA	TRBV4-3	NA	TRBJ1-2	CASSSRRSYGYTF	TGCGCCAGCAGCTCTCGGAGGAGCTATGGCTACACCTTC
NA	TRBV5-8	NA	TRBJ2-3	CASSLQPTDTQYF	TGTGCCAGCAGCTTGCAACCGACAGATACGCAGTATTTT
NA	TRBV27	NA	TRBJ1-1	CASRFRAPNTEAFF	TGTGCCAGCAGATTCAGGGCACCAAACACTGAAGCTTTCTTT
TRBD1	TRBV27	NA	TRBJ1-4	CASSPTGDTEKLFF	TGTGCCAGCAGTCCAACAGGGGACACCGAAAAACTGTTTTTT
TRBD2	TRBV19	once	TRBJ2-3	CATSFGLAGNTDTQYF	TGTGCCACCTCCTTCGGACTAGCGGGGAACACAGATACGCAGTATTTT
TRBD1	TRBV2	NA	TRBJ2-1	CASSLSRGSSYNEQFF	TGTGCCAGCAGTCTTTCCAGGGGGAGCTCCTACAATGAGCAGTTCTTC
TRBD1	TRBV28	NA	TRBJ1-2	CASSSWGTGYGYTF	TGTGCCAGCAGTAGTTGGGGGACAGGCTATGGCTACACCTTC
TRBD1	TRBV27	NA	TRBJ2-1	CASSFRAGTGRNTEQFF	TGTGCCAGCAGTTTTCGAGCTGGGACAGGGAGGAATACTGAGCAGTTCTTC
NA	TRBV15	NA	TRBJ1-2	CATSREDTSTPIYGYTF	TGTGCCACCAGCAGAGAGGACACGTCAACCCCCATCTATGGCTACACCTTC
TRBD1	TRBV27	NA	TRBJ2-3	CASNLAGGSTDTQYF	TGTGCCAGCAACCTCGCAGGGGGAAGCACAGATACGCAGTATTTT
NA	TRBV7-9	NA	TRBJ2-3	CASRFRGTADTQYF	TGTGCCAGCCGGTTCCGGGGGACCGCAGATACGCAGTATTTT
NA	TRBV7-9	once	TRBJ2-1	CASSLAWEAPYNEQFF	TGTGCCAGCAGCTTAGCTTGGGAGGCGCCCTACAATGAGCAGTTCTTC
TRBD1	TRBV6-1	once	TRBJ2-3	CASRTAGQGADTQYF	TGTGCCAGCAGAACGGCGGGACAGGGGGCAGATACGCAGTATTTT
NA	TRBV5-8	NA	TRBJ1-2	CASGTGYYGYTF	TGTGCCAGCGGAACAGGTTACTATGGCTACACCTTC
TRBD1	TRBV7-9	NA	TRBJ2-7	CASSSGQGLSSYEQYF	TGTGCCAGCAGCTCGGGACAGGGACTTAGCTCCTACGAGCAGTACTTC
NA	TRBV7-6	NA	TRBJ2-5	CASSLASAGVLPGVDF	TGTGCCAGCAGCTTAGCTTCGGCAGGCGTGTTGCCAGGGGTGGACTTC
TRBD1	TRBV7-6	NA	TRBJ2-2	CASSLATGLSTGELFF	TGTGCCAGCAGCTTGGCGACAGGGTTGAGCACCGGGGAGCTGTTTTTT
NA	TRBV27	NA	TRBJ1-2	CASSSSTSEENYGYTF	TGTGCCAGCAGTTCATCAACCAGCGAAGAGAACTATGGCTACACCTTC
NA	TRBV27	NA	TRBJ2-7	CASSLSPGAGFYEQYF	TGTGCCAGCAGTTTATCCCCAGGGGCTGGTTTCTACGAGCAGTACTTC
NA	TRBV21-1	NA	TRBJ2-3	CASSRDREHTDTQYF	TGTGCCAGCAGCAGGGACAGGGAACACACAGATACGCAGTATTTT
TRBD2	TRBV4-3	NA	TRBJ2-1	CASSQRLAGVLNEQFF	TGCGCCAGCAGCCAAAGACTAGCGGGAGTACTTAATGAGCAGTTCTTC
TRBD2	TRBV10-3	once	TRBJ2-2	CAISPETSGRPNTGELFF	TGTGCCATCAGTCCCGAGACTAGCGGGAGGCCGAACACCGGGGAGCTGTTTTTT
NA	TRBV4-1	NA	TRBJ2-1	CASSQMTYNEQFF	TGCGCCAGCAGCCAAATGACCTACAATGAGCAGTTCTTC
NA	TRBV5-5	once	TRBJ2-7	CASSLSPLLEQYF	TGTGCCAGCAGCTTAAGTCCTCTTCTGGAGCAGTACTTC
NA	TRBV4-1	few	TRBJ1-1	CATGRTENTEAFF	TGCGCCACGGGTAGAACAGAGAACACTGAAGCTTTCTTT
NA	TRBV10-3	NA	TRBJ2-1	CAISDGAGNEQFF	TGTGCCATCAGTGACGGGGCGGGCAATGAGCAGTTCTTC
TRBD2	TRBV4-3	once	TRBJ2-2	CASRGGTGELFF	TGCGCCAGCCGGGGGGGCACCGGGGAGCTGTTTTTT
NA	TRBV18	once	TRBJ2-5	CASSPPAVAGETQYF	TGTGCCAGCTCACCACCAGCGGTCGCGGGAGAGACCCAGTACTTC